Detailed here is one TCR beta chain. This sample was included in a study of control samples from healthy donors and cancer patients. The CDR3 totals 16 residues. V dropped 0 bases and J dropped 2; count of bases not matched to a gene: 4. Germline CDR1 is MNHNY and CDR2 is SVGAGI (reference sequence). Sequenced by immunoSEQ multiplex PCR; TCRdb stores in-frame clones only, minus some. Altogether under 450,000 clones are present, around 90% being singletons, with the ten largest covering around 6.8%. The V and J genes are TRBV6-6 and TRBJ1-5, with 7 bases fitting TRBD1. This receptor was obtained from a man between 40 and 49 years old with head and neck cancer. Sequencing used PBMCs. DNA for the CDR3: TGTGCCAGCAGTTACTCCGGAGGACAGGGCAATCAGCCCCAGCATTTT. It encodes CASSYSGGQGNQPQHF.